This T cell receptor beta chain was retrieved from a study of cytomegalovirus exposure and HLA in healthy donors. PCR employed 60 Vbeta and 13 Jbeta primers. Assay used: immunoSEQ multiplex PCR; TCRdb lists only in-frame clones, some missing. Altogether 120,000 to 150,000 clones are present, about 82% being singletons, with the ten largest covering about 2.2%. CDR3 length: 16 amino acids. CDR1 is WNHNN and CDR2 is SYGVQD in the germline V gene (reference sequence). V was pared by 5 bases and J by 4 bases, with 8 bases of the junction left unmatched. V gene TRBV10-1 combines with J gene TRBJ2-1; TRBD2 matches at 10 bases. The sample consisted of PBMCs. The receptor's source is a man between 25 and 39 years old in good health and CMV-seronegative. For the CDR3, the DNA is TGCGCCAGCAGTACCTCTAGCGGGAGAGGGTACAATGAGCAGTTCTTC. Translation: CASSTSSGRGYNEQFF.